This T cell receptor (beta chain) was obtained from a study of blood T cell repertoires in COVID-19. Study-level background: PBMCs, B-cell-depleted T cells, or T cells were the source of the cDNA or gDNA that made up the material.

Original processing notes: For nucleated cells, counts were estimated from reference gene primer amplification. Here immunoSEQ multiplex PCR was the method, and the copy in TCRdb shows in-frame clones only, minus some. Clone size and V and J calls were adopted from that table, with D and trimming inferred from the DNA. The table includes about 240,000 clones, around four fifths detected once. Sequencing was performed on peripheral blood. The sequence was obtained from a woman in her 70s with acute or convalescent COVID-19.

In DNA, the CDR3 is TGTGCCACCAGTCCAGGGTTCACAGATACGCAGTATTTT. Its protein is CATSPGFTDTQYF. This chain connects TRBV24-1 to TRBJ2-3; possible D gene TRBD1, 5 bases. The ends were cut back, 6 bases at V and 2 bases at J, with 8 bases in the middle. Germline CDR1 reads KGHDR; CDR2 reads SFDVKD. This CDR3 has 13 residues.